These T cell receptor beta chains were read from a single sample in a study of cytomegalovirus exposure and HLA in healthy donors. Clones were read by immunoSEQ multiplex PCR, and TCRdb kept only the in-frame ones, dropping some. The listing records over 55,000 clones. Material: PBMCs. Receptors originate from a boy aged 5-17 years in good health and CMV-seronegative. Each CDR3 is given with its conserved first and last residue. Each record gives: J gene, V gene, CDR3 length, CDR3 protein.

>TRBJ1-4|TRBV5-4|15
CASSHNRGINEKLFF
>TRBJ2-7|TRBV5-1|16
CASSRGQGIGEYEQYF
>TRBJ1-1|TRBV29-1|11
CSVEGGVEAFF
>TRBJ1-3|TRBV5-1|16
CASSLAGQDSGNTIYF
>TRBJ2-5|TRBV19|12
CASSTQGETQYF
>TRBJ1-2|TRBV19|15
CASIPGQGARYGYTF
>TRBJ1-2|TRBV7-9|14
CASSDRKGVDGYTF
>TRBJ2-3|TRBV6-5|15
CASDPRDRGRDTQYF
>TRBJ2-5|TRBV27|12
CASSFRGETQYF
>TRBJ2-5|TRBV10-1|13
CASSDAIQETQYF
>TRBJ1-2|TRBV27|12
CASSTQGSGYTF
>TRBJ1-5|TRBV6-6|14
CAIGQGDSNQPQHF